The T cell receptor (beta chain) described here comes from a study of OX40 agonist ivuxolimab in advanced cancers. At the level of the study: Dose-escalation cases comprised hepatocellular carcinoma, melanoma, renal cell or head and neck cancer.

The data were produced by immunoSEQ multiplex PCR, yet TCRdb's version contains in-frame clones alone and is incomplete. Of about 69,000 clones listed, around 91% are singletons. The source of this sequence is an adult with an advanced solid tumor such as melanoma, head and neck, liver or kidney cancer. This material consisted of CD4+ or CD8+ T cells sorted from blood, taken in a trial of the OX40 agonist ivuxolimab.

CDR3 sequence: CASSVGTGTTEAFF. In nucleotides, the CDR3 is TGTGCCAGTAGTGTCGGGACAGGGACCACTGAAGCTTTCTTT. J is TRBJ1-1 and V is TRBV19; TRBD1 matches at 9 bases. Germline-derived CDR1 and CDR2 are LNHDA and SQIVND (reference sequence). V dropped 5 bases and J dropped 4; count of bases not matched to a gene: 5. The CDR3 sequence is 14 residues long. The variable domain in full, completed from reference TRBV19 and TRBJ1-1, reads DGGITQSPKYLFRKEGQNVTLSCEQNLNHDAMYWYRQDPGQGLRLIYYSQIVNDFQKGDIAEGYSVSREKKESFPLTVTSAQKNPTAFYLCASSVGTGTTEAFFGQGTRLTVV.